Presented here are 2 T cell receptor beta chains from one specimen sequenced in a study of cytomegalovirus exposure and HLA in healthy donors. The PCR used 60 Vbeta and 13 Jbeta primers. Produced via immunoSEQ multiplex PCR; TCRdb's table is partial and in-frame only. The sample lists more than 110,000 clones, almost 85% occurring once. Sequencing was done on a sample of PBMCs. These receptors originate from a man aged 30 to 45 in good health and CMV-seropositive.

A word on this clone: Other DNA variants within this sample encode the same CDR3. V and J are TRBV28 and TRBJ1-5; TRBD1 agrees at 9 bases. CDR1 and CDR2 from the germline V gene are MDHEN and SYDVKM. The V gene end was trimmed by 4 bases and the J gene end by 5 bases; junction bases not matched to a gene: 3. This CDR3 is built from 14 residues. As DNA, the CDR3 is TGTGCCAGCAGTTCCGGACAGGGGTATCAGCCCCAGCATTTT. It yields the protein CASSSGQGYQPQHF.

The rearrangement joins TRBV5-1 to TRBJ1-2; 7 bases are a match to TRBD1. CDR3 length: 13 amino acids. The germline V gene has CDR1 SGHRS and CDR2 YFSETQ. Unmatched junction bases numbered 6, after V lost 6 bases and J lost 4 bases. The CDR3 region has the DNA TGCGCCAGCACCTTAGGGGGCGGCTATGGCTACACCTTC. Protein product: CASTLGGGYGYTF.